Listed below are T cell receptor beta chains from one sample, sequenced in a study of cytomegalovirus exposure and HLA in healthy donors. Method: immunoSEQ multiplex PCR; TCRdb's copy keeps in-frame clones and lacks some. Of some 170,000 clones listed, 82% are singletons. The specimen sequenced was PBMCs. These receptors were taken from a girl aged 10 to 17 in good health and CMV-seropositive. Each CDR3 is given with its conserved first and last residue. The D gene is left open where the match is weak. Clone sizes are given selectively: once, few, many, or a class where the clone is expanded.

J	size	V	D	DNA	CDR3
TRBJ1-2	-	TRBV6-5	TRBD1	TGTGCCAGCAGTCACAGCGGACAGGGGGCCAGCTACACCTTC	CASSHSGQGASYTF
TRBJ1-5	-	TRBV15	-	TGTGCCACCAGCAGAGAGGGGGGACCAGATCAGCCCCAGCATTTT	CATSREGGPDQPQHF
TRBJ1-2	-	TRBV27	TRBD1	TGTGCCAGCACTGGCTCGACAGGGGCCGGCTACACCTTC	CASTGSTGAGYTF
TRBJ2-1	-	TRBV25-1	TRBD2	TGTGCCAGCAGTGTGGGTCGGGGGGGAGTGGGGGAGCAGTTCTTC	CASSVGRGGVGEQFF
TRBJ2-5	once	TRBV28	-	TGTGCCAGCAGTGCACAACAATACAGGGTAGGAGAGACCCAGTACTTC	CASSAQQYRVGETQYF
TRBJ1-2	-	TRBV15	-	TGTGCCACCAGCAGAGAAGGTCCAGGGTCTATTTCTAACTATGGCTACACCTTC	CATSREGPGSISNYGYTF
TRBJ1-3	-	TRBV7-8	-	TGTGCCAGCAGCCTACAAACCGGGGGAATCTCTGGAAACACCATATATTTT	CASSLQTGGISGNTIYF
TRBJ2-3	-	TRBV29-1	-	TGCAGCGTTGACGGGACTCGCACAGATACGCAGTATTTT	CSVDGTRTDTQYF
TRBJ2-3	-	TRBV9	-	TGTGCCAGCAGCGTACCCACAGGCGATAGCACAGATACGCAGTATTTT	CASSVPTGDSTDTQYF
TRBJ1-2	-	TRBV9	-	TGTGCCAGCAGTCCCCAGAGGCTCGGGACTAACTATGGCTACACCTTC	CASSPQRLGTNYGYTF
TRBJ2-1	few	TRBV7-8	TRBD1	TGTGCCAGCAGCTTCTACGACAGGGCCCGCAATGAGCAGTTCTTC	CASSFYDRARNEQFF
TRBJ1-2	-	TRBV28	-	TGTGCCAGCAGTCCCCGAGGGGGGGATGGCTACACCTTC	CASSPRGGDGYTF
TRBJ2-7	-	TRBV5-1	-	TGCGCCAGCAAGCTGAGGCCTACTTCCTCCTACGAGCAGTACTTC	CASKLRPTSSYEQYF
TRBJ2-7	-	TRBV10-3	-	TGTGCCATCAGTGGGACAGCGAGGGCCTACGAGCAGTACTTC	CAISGTARAYEQYF
TRBJ1-1	once	TRBV7-2	-	TGTGCCAGCATAACCACCAGGGCGGACACTGAAGCTTTCTTT	CASITTRADTEAFF
TRBJ2-7	-	TRBV5-6	-	TGTGCCAGCAGCCCGTGGACTCTCGAGCAGTACTTC	CASSPWTLEQYF
TRBJ1-3	-	TRBV18	-	TGTGCCAGCTCACCACCACAGGGTACAATCTCTGGAAACACCATATATTTT	CASSPPQGTISGNTIYF
TRBJ1-2	-	TRBV23-1	-	TGCGCCAGCAGTCAAGACCGCAGCGATGGCTACACCTTC	CASSQDRSDGYTF
TRBJ1-2	once	TRBV7-8	-	TGTGCCAGCAGCGTGGGGGGCTATGGCTACACCTTC	CASSVGGYGYTF
TRBJ2-7	-	TRBV28	-	TGTGCCAGCAGGCAACATCAGGACATCTCCTACGAGCAGTACTTC	CASRQHQDISYEQYF
TRBJ2-7	-	TRBV7-9	TRBD1	TGTGCCAGCAGCCCTAAGGACAGGCCAATTTACGAGCAGTACTTC	CASSPKDRPIYEQYF
TRBJ1-4	-	TRBV7-2	-	TGTGCCAGCAGCTTACGGTCCACGGTCCCGAATGAAAAACTGTTTTTT	CASSLRSTVPNEKLFF
TRBJ1-1	few	TRBV4-3	-	TGCGCCAGCAGCCAAGACCGGGGTTCCGACACTGAAGCTTTCTTT	CASSQDRGSDTEAFF
TRBJ2-1	-	TRBV5-6	TRBD2	TGTGCCAGCAGGCGCGGGAGTTGGTCCAATGAGCAGTTCTTC	CASRRGSWSNEQFF
TRBJ2-1	-	TRBV2	TRBD2	TGTGCCAGCAGTGAGGTAGCGGGAACCTACAATGAGCAGTTCTTC	CASSEVAGTYNEQFF
TRBJ2-3	-	TRBV28	-	TGTGCCAGCACCCCTCGGGCCGGCGGGATTAGCACAGATACGCAGTATTTT	CASTPRAGGISTDTQYF
TRBJ2-5	once	TRBV27	-	TGTGCCAGCAGTTTCCCCAGTGGGCCCCAGTACTTC	CASSFPSGPQYF
TRBJ2-1	-	TRBV11-2	TRBD2	TGTGCCAGCAGCTTAGTAGCGGGGACAACCTACAATGAGCAGTTCTTC	CASSLVAGTTYNEQFF
TRBJ2-7	once	TRBV28	-	TGTGCCAGCGTAAGAAGCCACTTCTACGAGCAGTACTTC	CASVRSHFYEQYF
TRBJ1-1	-	TRBV6-5	TRBD1	TGTGCCAGCAGTCGGGGACAGATGAACACTGAAGCTTTCTTT	CASSRGQMNTEAFF
TRBJ2-2	medium-sized	TRBV5-4	TRBD1	TGTGCCAGCAGCCCCACCTGGGGGACAGGGAACACCGGGGAGCTGTTTTTT	CASSPTWGTGNTGELFF
TRBJ2-1	-	TRBV29-1	-	TGCAGCGTTGACCTTAGCGCCTACAATGAGCAGTTCTTC	CSVDLSAYNEQFF
TRBJ1-2	once	TRBV28	TRBD1	TGTGCCAGCAGTTTAATACAGGGGGCGGAGGACTATGGCTACACCTTC	CASSLIQGAEDYGYTF
TRBJ2-7	-	TRBV28	-	TGTGCCAGCAGCCGATGGACCAGCGGTACCTACGAGCAGTACTTC	CASSRWTSGTYEQYF
TRBJ2-5	few	TRBV27	TRBD1	TGTGCCAGCAGACACAGGGGAGAGACCCAGTACTTC	CASRHRGETQYF
TRBJ2-3	-	TRBV10-1	-	TGCGCCAGCAGTGGACTACCCGCAGATACGCAGTATTTT	CASSGLPADTQYF
TRBJ1-4	-	TRBV10-2	-	TGCGCCAGCAGTGATCTAACAGGGATAAATGAAAAACTGTTTTTT	CASSDLTGINEKLFF
TRBJ1-3	few	TRBV28	-	TGTGCCAGCAGTGTTCCACGGAGCTCTGGAAACACCATATATTTT	CASSVPRSSGNTIYF
TRBJ1-1	-	TRBV18	TRBD1	TGTGCCAGCTCACCAGCGGGACAGGGGACCTTGAACACTGAAGCTTTCTTT	CASSPAGQGTLNTEAFF
TRBJ1-5	-	TRBV15	-	TGTGCCACCAGCAGAGATAGAACAGGATATCAGCCCCAGCATTTT	CATSRDRTGYQPQHF
TRBJ2-6	-	TRBV7-9	TRBD2	TGTGCCAGCCGCGGGGGGACTGGGGCCAACGTCCTGACTTTC	CASRGGTGANVLTF
TRBJ2-7	-	TRBV7-2	-	TGTGCCAGCAGCCAGGCCGGGATCTCCTACGAGCAGTACTTC	CASSQAGISYEQYF
TRBJ1-2	-	TRBV28	-	TGTGCCAGCAGTTTGCCGCAGGGCCACGGCGGCTACACCTTC	CASSLPQGHGGYTF
TRBJ2-1	-	TRBV29-1	TRBD2	TGCAGCGTTGAAGGGACTAGCGGGACTCTCCTTCGGAATGAGCAGTTCTTC	CSVEGTSGTLLRNEQFF
TRBJ1-1	-	TRBV28	-	TGTGCCAGCAGTTTCTACACTGAAGCTTTCTTT	CASSFYTEAFF
TRBJ1-1	-	TRBV30	-	TGTGCCTGGAGTGTATCCCGGGGAGGCACTGAAGCTTTCTTT	CAWSVSRGGTEAFF
TRBJ2-7	few	TRBV4-3	TRBD2	TGCGCCAGCAGCCAAGATTACGCGGGGGGGCTCTACGAGCAGTACTTC	CASSQDYAGGLYEQYF
TRBJ1-1	few	TRBV18	TRBD1	TGTGCCAGCTCACCTAACAGGGGTTCAGGGAACACTGAAGCTTTCTTT	CASSPNRGSGNTEAFF